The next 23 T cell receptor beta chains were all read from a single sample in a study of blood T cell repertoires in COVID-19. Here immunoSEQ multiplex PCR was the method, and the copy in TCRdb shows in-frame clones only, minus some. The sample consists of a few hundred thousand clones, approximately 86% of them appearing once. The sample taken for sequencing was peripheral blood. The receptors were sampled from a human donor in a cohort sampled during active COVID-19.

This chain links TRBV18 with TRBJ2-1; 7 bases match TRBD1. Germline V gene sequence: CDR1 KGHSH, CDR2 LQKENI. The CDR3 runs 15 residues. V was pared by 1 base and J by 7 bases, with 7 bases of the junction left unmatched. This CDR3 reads CASSPRQGDWNEQFF. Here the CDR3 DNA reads TGTGCCAGCTCACCACGGCAGGGGGATTGGAATGAGCAGTTCTTC.

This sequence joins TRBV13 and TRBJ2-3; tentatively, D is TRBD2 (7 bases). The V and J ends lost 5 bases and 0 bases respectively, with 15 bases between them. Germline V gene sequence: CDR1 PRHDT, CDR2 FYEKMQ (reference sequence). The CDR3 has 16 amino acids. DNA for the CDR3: TGTGCCAGCAGCCGAGGGTGGGGGGGCAGCACAGATACGCAGTATTTT. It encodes CASSRGWGGSTDTQYF.

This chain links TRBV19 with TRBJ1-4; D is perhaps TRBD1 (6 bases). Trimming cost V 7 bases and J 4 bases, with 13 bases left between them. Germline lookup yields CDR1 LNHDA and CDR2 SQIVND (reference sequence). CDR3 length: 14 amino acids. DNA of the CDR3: TGTGCCAGTACCCCCGGGGGGCTTAATGAAAAACTGTTTTTT. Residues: CASTPGGLNEKLFF.

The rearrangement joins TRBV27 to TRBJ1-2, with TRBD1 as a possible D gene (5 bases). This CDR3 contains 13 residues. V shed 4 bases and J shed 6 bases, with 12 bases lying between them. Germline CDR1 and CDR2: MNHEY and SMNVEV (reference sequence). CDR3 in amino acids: CASSWGPGNGYTF. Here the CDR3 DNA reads TGTGCCAGCAGTTGGGGTCCAGGGAATGGCTACACCTTC.

The CDR3 here is CAISALQGAGNTIYF. The CDR3 nucleotides are TGTGCCATCAGTGCACTACAGGGGGCCGGAAACACCATATATTTT. The chain joins TRBV10-3 to TRBJ1-3; 9 bases fit TRBD1. CDR1 is ENHRY and CDR2 is SYGVKD in the germline V gene. The V gene end was trimmed by 4 bases and the J gene end by 4 bases; junction bases not matched to a gene: 5. The CDR3 is 15 amino acids.

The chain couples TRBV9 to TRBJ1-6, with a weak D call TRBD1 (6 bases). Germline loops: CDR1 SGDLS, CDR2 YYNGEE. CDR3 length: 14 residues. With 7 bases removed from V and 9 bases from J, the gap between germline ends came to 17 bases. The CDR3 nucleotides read TGTGCCAGCGCTATCGGACAGCTCGGTTCACCCCTCCACTTT. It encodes CASAIGQLGSPLHF.

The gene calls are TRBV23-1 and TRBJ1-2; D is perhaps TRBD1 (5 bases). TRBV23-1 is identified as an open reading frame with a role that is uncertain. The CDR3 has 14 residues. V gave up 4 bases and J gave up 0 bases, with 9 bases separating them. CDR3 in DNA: TGCGCCAGCAGTCGGGGGGATTCTAACTATGGCTACACCTTC. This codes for CASSRGDSNYGYTF.

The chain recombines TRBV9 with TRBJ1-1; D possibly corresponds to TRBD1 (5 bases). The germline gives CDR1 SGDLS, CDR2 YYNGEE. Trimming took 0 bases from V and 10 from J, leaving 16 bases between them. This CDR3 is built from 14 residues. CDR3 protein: CASSVASGFGGAFF. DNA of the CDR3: TGTGCCAGCAGCGTAGCTTCAGGGTTCGGGGGAGCTTTCTTT.

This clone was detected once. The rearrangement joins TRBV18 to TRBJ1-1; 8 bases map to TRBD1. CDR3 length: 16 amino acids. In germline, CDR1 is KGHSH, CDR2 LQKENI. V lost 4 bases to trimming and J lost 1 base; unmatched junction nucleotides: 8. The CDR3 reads CASSLSYTGGNTEAFF. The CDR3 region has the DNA TGTGCCAGCTCACTCTCATATACAGGGGGGAACACTGAAGCTTTCTTT.

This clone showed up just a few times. In DNA form, the CDR3 reads TGTGCCAGCAGCCAAGTGCGGGGTCCTATGGCTGGCTACACCTTC. It codes for CASSQVRGPMAGYTF. The chain carries TRBV14 and TRBJ1-2; D uncertain. The CDR3 consists of 15 residues. V was pared by 1 base and J by 7 bases, with 16 bases between. CDR1 and CDR2 from the germline V gene are SGHDN and FVKESK.

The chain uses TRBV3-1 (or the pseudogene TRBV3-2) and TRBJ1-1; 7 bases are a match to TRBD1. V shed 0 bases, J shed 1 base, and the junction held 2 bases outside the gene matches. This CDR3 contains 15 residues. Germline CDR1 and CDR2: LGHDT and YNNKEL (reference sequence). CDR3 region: CASSQERTGNTEAFF. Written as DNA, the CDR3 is TGTGCCAGCAGCCAAGAAAGGACAGGGAACACTGAAGCTTTCTTT.

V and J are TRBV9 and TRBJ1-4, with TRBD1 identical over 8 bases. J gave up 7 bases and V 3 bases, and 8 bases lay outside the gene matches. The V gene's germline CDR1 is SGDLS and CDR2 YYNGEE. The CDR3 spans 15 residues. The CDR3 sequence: CASSGETGVGEKLFF. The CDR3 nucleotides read TGTGCCAGCAGCGGAGAGACAGGGGTCGGTGAAAAACTGTTTTTT.

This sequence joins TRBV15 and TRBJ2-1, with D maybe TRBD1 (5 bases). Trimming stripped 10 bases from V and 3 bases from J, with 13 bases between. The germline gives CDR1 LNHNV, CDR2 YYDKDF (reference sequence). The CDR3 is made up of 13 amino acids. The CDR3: CAIRKGNYNEQFF. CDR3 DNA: TGTGCCATTCGGAAGGGGAACTACAATGAGCAGTTCTTC.

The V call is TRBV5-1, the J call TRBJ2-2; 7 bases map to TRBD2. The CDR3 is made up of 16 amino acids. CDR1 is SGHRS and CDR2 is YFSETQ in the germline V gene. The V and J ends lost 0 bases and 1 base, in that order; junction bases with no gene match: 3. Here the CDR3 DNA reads TGCGCCAGCAGCTTGGGAGTAGCGGGGAACACCGGGGAGCTGTTTTTT. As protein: CASSLGVAGNTGELFF. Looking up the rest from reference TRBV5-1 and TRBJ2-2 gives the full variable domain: KAGVTQTPRYLIKTRGQQVTLSCSPISGHRSVSWYQQTPGQGLQFLFEYFSETQRNKGNFPGRFSGRQFSNSRSEMNVSTLELGDSALYLCASSLGVAGNTGELFFGEGSRLTVL.

The CDR3 region is CSVGLVDRPETEAFF. DNA of the CDR3: TGCAGCGTTGGGTTAGTAGACAGGCCGGAGACTGAAGCTTTCTTT. The chain uses TRBV29-1 and TRBJ1-1; possibly TRBD1 for D (6 bases). The V gene lost 4 bases and the J gene lost 5 bases, with 20 bases spanning the gap. This CDR3 spans 15 amino acids. CDR1 and CDR2 from the germline V gene are SQVTM and ANQGSEA.

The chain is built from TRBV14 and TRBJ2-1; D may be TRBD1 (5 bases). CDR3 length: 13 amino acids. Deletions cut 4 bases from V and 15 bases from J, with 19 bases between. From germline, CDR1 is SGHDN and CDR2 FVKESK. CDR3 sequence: CASSLGVRQGTFF. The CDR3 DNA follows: TGTGCCAGCAGCCTAGGGGTTAGGCAGGGAACGTTCTTC. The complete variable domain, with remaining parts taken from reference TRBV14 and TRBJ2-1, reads EAGVTQFPSHSVIEKGQTVTLRCDPISGHDNLYWYRRVMGKEIKFLLHFVKESKQDESGMPNNRFLAERTGGTYSTLKVQPAELEDSGVYFCASSLGVRQGTFFGPGTRLTVL.

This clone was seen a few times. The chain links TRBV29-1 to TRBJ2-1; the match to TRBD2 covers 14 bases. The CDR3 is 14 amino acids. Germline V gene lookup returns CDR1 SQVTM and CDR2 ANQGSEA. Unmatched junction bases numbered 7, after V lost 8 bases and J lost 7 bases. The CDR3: CSFRTSGRKNEQFF. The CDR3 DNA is TGCAGCTTTAGGACTAGCGGGAGGAAGAATGAGCAGTTCTTC.

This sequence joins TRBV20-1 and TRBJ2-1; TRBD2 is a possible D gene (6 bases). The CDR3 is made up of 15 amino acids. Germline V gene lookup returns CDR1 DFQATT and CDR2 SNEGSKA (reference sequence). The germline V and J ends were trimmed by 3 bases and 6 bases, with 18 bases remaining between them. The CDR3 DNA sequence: TGCAGTGCTAGTCCCTTGGGCGGGGTAGCCAATGAGCAGTTCTTC. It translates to CSASPLGGVANEQFF.

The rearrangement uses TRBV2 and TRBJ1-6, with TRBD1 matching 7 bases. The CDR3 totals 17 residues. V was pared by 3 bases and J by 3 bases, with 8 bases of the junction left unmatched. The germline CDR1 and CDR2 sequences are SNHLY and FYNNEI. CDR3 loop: CASSDQTGFGYNSPLHF. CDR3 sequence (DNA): TGTGCCAGCAGTGATCAGACAGGGTTCGGCTATAATTCACCCCTCCACTTT. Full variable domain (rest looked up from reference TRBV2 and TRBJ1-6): EPEVTQTPSHQVTQMGQEVILRCVPISNHLYFYWYRQILGQKVEFLVSFYNNEISEKSEIFDDQFSVERPDGSNFTLKIRSTKLEDSAMYFCASSDQTGFGYNSPLHFGNGTRLTVT.

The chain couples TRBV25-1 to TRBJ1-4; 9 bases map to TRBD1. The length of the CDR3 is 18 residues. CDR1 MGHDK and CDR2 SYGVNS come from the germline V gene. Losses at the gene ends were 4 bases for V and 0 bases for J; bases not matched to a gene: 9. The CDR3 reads CASSGRDRVETTNEKLFF. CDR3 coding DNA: TGTGCCAGCAGTGGGCGGGACAGGGTCGAGACAACTAATGAAAAACTGTTTTTT.

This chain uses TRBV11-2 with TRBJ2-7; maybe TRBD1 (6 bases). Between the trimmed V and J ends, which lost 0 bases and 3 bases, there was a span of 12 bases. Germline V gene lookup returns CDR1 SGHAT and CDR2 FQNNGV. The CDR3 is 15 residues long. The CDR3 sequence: CASSLEGARIYEQYF. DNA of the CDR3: TGTGCCAGCAGCTTAGAGGGGGCTAGAATCTACGAGCAGTACTTC.

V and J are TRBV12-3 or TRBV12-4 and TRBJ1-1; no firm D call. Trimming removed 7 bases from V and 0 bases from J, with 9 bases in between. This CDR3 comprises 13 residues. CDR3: CASTRQVNTEAFF. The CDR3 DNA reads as TGTGCCAGCACCAGACAAGTGAACACTGAAGCTTTCTTT.

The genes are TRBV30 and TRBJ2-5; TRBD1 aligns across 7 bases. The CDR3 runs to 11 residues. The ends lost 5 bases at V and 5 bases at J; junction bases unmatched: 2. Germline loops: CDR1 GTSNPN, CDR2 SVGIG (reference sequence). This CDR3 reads CAWDRVETQYF. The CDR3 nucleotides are TGTGCCTGGGACAGGGTCGAGACCCAGTACTTC.